This T cell receptor (beta chain) was captured in a study of blood T cell repertoires in COVID-19. Looking at the study overall: There were acute and convalescent COVID-19 samples, and they came from the United States, Italy and Spain. From T cells, B-cell-depleted T cells, or PBMCs came the material, which was cDNA or gDNA.

V was trimmed by 11 bases and J by 5 bases, leaving 15 bases between them. This CDR3 has 13 amino acids. In germline, CDR1 is MNHNY, CDR2 SVGAGI (reference sequence). Study processing details: For nucleated cells, counts were estimated from reference gene primer amplification. Profiling relied on immunoSEQ multiplex PCR, and the TCRdb table lists in-frame clones only, not all of them. That table gives V, J and clone size, and the DNA gave D and trimming. The table shows more than 80,000 clones, with over 80% occurring only once. Sequencing input: peripheral blood. The chain carries TRBV6-6 and TRBJ1-4; a possible D gene is TRBD1 (6 bases). The clonotype comes from a woman aged 80 or over with active or convalescent COVID-19. The CDR3 loop reads CAVRGAGNEKLFF. CDR3 sequence (DNA): TGTGCCGTTCGGGGGGCAGGGAATGAAAAACTGTTTTTT.